Sequencing of this T cell receptor beta chain was carried out in a study of blood T cells in healthy people across ages. With 5 bases clipped from V and 4 bases from J, the junction kept 10 bases outside the gene matches. Germline assignment: CDR1 SGHTA and CDR2 FQGNSA. The CDR3 covers 15 residues. A second about 6 to 11 cycle PCR used barcoded and J-beta primers. TCRdb used MiXCR to reprocess the 5' RACE reads, holding one entry per CDR3 protein. The top ten clones hold about 0.72% of a sample with more than 1,000,000 distinct CDR3 sequences, roughly 24% of them seen once. This clonotype was seen repeatedly, ten times or more. The same specimen was also included in a second study, on T cells of mothers and their children.

The V call is TRBV7-2, the J call TRBJ2-7; 8 bases are shared with TRBD1. Sequencing was performed on blood. The source is a girl aged 2-15 years in good health. The CDR3 DNA is TGTGCCAGCAGCGCCGACAGGGGTGTCACTTACGAGCAGTACTTC. This translates into CASSADRGVTYEQYF.